This T cell receptor (beta chain) derives from a study of blood T cell repertoires in COVID-19. In the original processing: Nucleated cell counts were estimated from reference gene primer amplification. Here immunoSEQ multiplex PCR was the method, and the copy in TCRdb shows in-frame clones only, minus some. D and trimming come from the DNA, and the V and J calls and clone size come from that table. The table records roughly 200,000 clones, about 86% of them present only once. Trimming stripped 2 bases from V and 4 bases from J, with 8 bases between. The CDR3 consists of 12 residues. The germline V gene encodes CDR1 GTSNPN and CDR2 SVGIG (reference sequence). This clone was observed a few times.

The chain joins TRBV30 to TRBJ1-2; D possibly corresponds to TRBD1 (5 bases). The TCR sequence derives from a woman aged 45-59 years with COVID-19, enrolled during active disease. The sequenced sample consisted of peripheral blood. CDR3 coding DNA: TGTGCCTGGAGTAGCCAGGGCTATGGCTACACCTTC. Its protein is CAWSSQGYGYTF.